The 30 T cell receptor beta chains below come from one sample, sequenced in a study of blood T cell repertoires in COVID-19. Repertoires were generated with immunoSEQ multiplex PCR, while TCRdb's copy carries only in-frame clones and drops some. The table lists a few hundred thousand clones, 87% of them singletons. The sample consisted of PBMCs or T cells enriched from blood (not recorded which). The source of these receptors is a woman in her forties or fifties who had recovered from COVID-19.

V gene TRBV11-3 combines with J gene TRBJ2-2; 12 bases are shared with TRBD2. Germline-derived CDR1 and CDR2 are SGHNT and YENEEA. Trimming removed 1 base from V and 5 bases from J; junction bases left unmatched: 5. The length of the CDR3 is 17 residues. This CDR3 is CASSLARTSGVTGELFF. The DNA for the CDR3 is TGTGCCAGCAGCTTAGCCCGGACTAGCGGGGTGACCGGGGAGCTGTTTTTT.

This clone was detected only once. This rearrangement joins TRBV7-8 to TRBJ2-7; D might be TRBD1 (7 bases). V lost 4 bases and J lost 3, with 19 bases in between. The CDR3 extends over 16 amino acids. The germline V gene has CDR1 SGHVS and CDR2 FQNEAQ. CDR3 coding DNA: TGTGCCAGCAGCTACAGCCTTACAGGGGAGGTCTACGAGCAGTACTTC. Protein sequence: CASSYSLTGEVYEQYF.

The chain combines TRBV6-5 with TRBJ1-2; 8 bases fit TRBD1. This CDR3 has 12 amino acids. Germline V CDR1 and CDR2: MNHEY, SVGAGI. Trimming cost V 11 bases and J 4 bases; bases outside gene matches: 6. The CDR3 sequence is CAAHTGGYGYTF. DNA for the CDR3: TGTGCCGCCCATACAGGGGGCTATGGCTACACCTTC.

The chain is built from TRBV19 and TRBJ2-2; 14 bases agree with TRBD2. From germline, CDR1 is LNHDA and CDR2 SQIVND (reference sequence). CDR3 length: 18 amino acids. J lost 0 bases, V lost 6 bases, and 6 bases had no gene match. CDR3 loop: CASSPGLAGGSNTGELFF. The CDR3 DNA reads as TGTGCCAGTAGCCCCGGACTAGCGGGGGGTTCGAACACCGGGGAGCTGTTTTTT.

The V and J genes are TRBV7-9 and TRBJ1-6, with D perhaps matching TRBD1 (6 bases). V was cut by 1 base and J by 8 bases, with 12 bases left in between. CDR3 length: 15 amino acids. Germline V gene sequence: CDR1 SEHNR, CDR2 FQNEAQ (reference sequence). In nucleotides, the CDR3 is TGTGCCAGCAGCTTAGATCAGGGGAGGGATTCACCCCTCCACTTT. Its translation: CASSLDQGRDSPLHF.

This clone was seen only once. The V call is TRBV27, the J call TRBJ1-5, with a tentative D call TRBD1 (6 bases). This CDR3 contains 13 residues. Trimming left V 4 bases short and J 4 bases short, with 8 bases between. Germline V lookup: CDR1 MNHEY, CDR2 SMNVEV (reference sequence). Written as DNA, the CDR3 is TGTGCCAGCAGTTGGGACAATAATCAGCCCCAGCATTTT. This translates into CASSWDNNQPQHF.

This clone was picked up one time. The J gene is TRBJ2-3, the V gene TRBV7-9, with 10 nucleotides matching TRBD1. The CDR3 runs 16 residues. Trimming took 5 bases from V and 5 from J; bases not matched to a gene: 10. Germline assignment: CDR1 SEHNR and CDR2 FQNEAQ (reference sequence). The DNA of the CDR3 is TGTGCCAGCAGCCCCGGTCGGGGACAGGGGTTAGATACGCAGTATTTT. As protein: CASSPGRGQGLDTQYF.

Many counts were recorded for this clone. This rearrangement joins TRBV5-6 to TRBJ1-5; TRBD1 matches 7 bases. The length of the CDR3 is 14 residues. V shed 1 base and J 5 bases; nucleotides not matched to a gene: 3. CDR1 and CDR2 (germline): SGHDT, YYEEEE. In DNA, the CDR3 is TGTGCCAGCAGCTTGTGGACAGGATATCAGCCCCAGCATTTT. It yields the protein CASSLWTGYQPQHF.

This clone was seen just once. The rearrangement uses TRBV20-1 and TRBJ1-4; 7 positions match TRBD1. Germline lookup yields CDR1 DFQATT and CDR2 SNEGSKA (reference sequence). There are 11 residues in the CDR3. CDR3 loop: CGRQGNEKLFF. The CDR3 DNA follows: TGCGGAAGACAGGGTAATGAAAAACTGTTTTTT.

The V call is TRBV19, the J call TRBJ1-5, with 7 bases identical to TRBD1. The CDR3 runs 18 residues. Germline V gene lookup returns CDR1 LNHDA and CDR2 SQIVND (reference sequence). Trimming took 7 bases from V and 5 from J; bases not matched to a gene: 20. The CDR3 DNA is TGTGCCAGTACCCCCGGGGACAGCAAGTCTACGGGGTATCAGCCCCAGCATTTT. It yields the protein CASTPGDSKSTGYQPQHF. Combining the CDR3 with reference TRBV19 and TRBJ1-5 gives the whole variable domain DGGITQSPKYLFRKEGQNVTLSCEQNLNHDAMYWYRQDPGQGLRLIYYSQIVNDFQKGDIAEGYSVSREKKESFPLTVTSAQKNPTAFYLCASTPGDSKSTGYQPQHFGDGTRLSIL.

The V and J genes are TRBV7-3 and TRBJ2-6, with TRBD1 as a possible D gene (5 bases). Trimming took 4 bases from V and 0 from J, leaving 7 bases between them. Germline values: CDR1 SGHTA, CDR2 FQGTGA. This CDR3 comprises 15 residues. The CDR3: CASSSDSSGANVLTF. In nucleotides, the CDR3 is TGTGCCAGCAGCTCTGACAGCTCTGGGGCCAACGTCCTGACTTTC.

The table lists this clone with a few counts. The rearrangement uses TRBV27 and TRBJ1-2, with D perhaps TRBD1 (5 bases). CDR1 is MNHEY and CDR2 is SMNVEV in the germline V gene (reference sequence). The length of the CDR3 is 14 residues. The germline V and J ends were trimmed by 3 bases and 5 bases, with 13 bases remaining between them. The CDR3 coding sequence is TGTGCCAGCAGTTTTCGTAGGGGTGGGTATGGCTACACCTTC. Its protein is CASSFRRGGYGYTF.

The chain is built from TRBV9 and TRBJ1-2, with 7 bases matching TRBD1. Germline CDR1 reads SGDLS; CDR2 reads YYNGEE. This CDR3 is 12 amino acids long. V was pared by 8 bases and J by 5 bases, with 6 bases of the junction left unmatched. The CDR3 sequence is CASRQGIYGYTF. The CDR3 DNA sequence: TGTGCCAGTAGACAGGGAATTTATGGCTACACCTTC. The full variable domain, rest sourced from reference TRBV9 and TRBJ1-2, is DSGVTQTPKHLITATGQRVTLRCSPRSGDLSVYWYQQSLDQGLQFLIQYYNGEERAKGNILERFSAQQFPDLHSELNLSSLELGDSALYFCASRQGIYGYTFGSGTRLTVV.

The chain has TRBV28 and TRBJ1-1; D gene unclear. Germline CDR1 reads MDHEN; CDR2 reads SYDVKM. The CDR3 spans 14 residues. Trimming pared 1 base from V and 4 bases from J, leaving 10 bases between. The CDR3 DNA sequence: TGTGCCAGCAGTTTATTCGCACTACCCACTGAAGCTTTCTTT. This sequence encodes CASSLFALPTEAFF.

The gene calls are TRBV19 and TRBJ2-1, with D tentatively TRBD1 (5 bases). Germline CDR1 and CDR2: LNHDA and SQIVND (reference sequence). Deletions cut 3 bases from V and 1 base from J, with 10 bases between. This CDR3 spans 15 amino acids. The CDR3 loop reads CASSIDRGSYNEQFF. CDR3 nucleotides: TGTGCCAGTAGTATCGACAGAGGATCCTACAATGAGCAGTTCTTC.

The V and J genes are TRBV27 and TRBJ1-2, with no clear D. Germline V gives CDR1 MNHEY, CDR2 SMNVEV (reference sequence). The CDR3 is 15 residues long. With 5 bases removed from V and 8 bases from J, the gap between germline ends came to 21 bases. In DNA form, the CDR3 reads TGTGCCAGCAGTCCGCTGACATGGGTAGTCGACGGCTACACCTTC. Residues: CASSPLTWVVDGYTF.

The chain combines TRBV4-3 with TRBJ2-5; 9 bases line up with TRBD2. Germline CDR1 LGHNA, CDR2 YSLEER. J gave up 4 bases and V 3 bases, and 6 bases lay outside the gene matches. This CDR3 contains 15 residues. The CDR3 DNA reads TGCGCCAGCAGCCACTATAGCGGGGGAGGAGAGACCCAGTACTTC. As protein: CASSHYSGGGETQYF.

The J gene is TRBJ1-1, the V gene TRBV4-1; D perhaps matches TRBD1 (5 bases). The CDR3 is made up of 14 amino acids. Germline loops: CDR1 MGHRA, CDR2 YSYEKL. Trimming left V 0 bases short and J 9 bases short, with 14 bases between. The CDR3 protein is CASSQDPWGAKAFF. CDR3 bases: TGCGCCAGCAGCCAAGATCCGTGGGGCGCTAAAGCTTTCTTT.

The gene calls are TRBV7-9 and TRBJ1-1; D unresolved. Germline V lookup: CDR1 SEHNR, CDR2 FQNEAQ (reference sequence). V was clipped by 10 bases and J by 4 bases, with 7 bases between them. The CDR3 spans 10 residues. As DNA, the CDR3 is TGTGCCACCGCGGGCACTGAAGCTTTCTTT. This encodes CATAGTEAFF.

This sequence joins TRBV7-8 and TRBJ1-2; 8 positions agree with TRBD1. Germline V gene sequence: CDR1 SGHVS, CDR2 FQNEAQ. The junction had 10 bases not matched to a gene; V was cut back by 5 bases and J by 5 bases. The CDR3 is 15 amino acids. This chain's CDR3 is CASSLNQGAKYGYTF. As DNA, the CDR3 is TGTGCCAGCAGCCTGAACCAGGGGGCGAAATATGGCTACACCTTC.

This clone turned up a few times. V and J are TRBV4-1 and TRBJ1-1; no clear D gene. CDR1 is MGHRA and CDR2 is YSYEKL in the germline V gene. CDR3 length: 13 amino acids. Trimming took off 6 bases at V and 0 bases at J, with 8 bases between the two ends. CDR3 in DNA: TGCGCCAGCAGGGAAACAGTGAACACTGAAGCTTTCTTT. This sequence encodes CASRETVNTEAFF.

This sequence joins TRBV28 and TRBJ1-5; 8 bases are a match to TRBD1. The V gene end was trimmed by 6 bases and the J gene end by 6 bases; junction bases not matched to a gene: 4. This CDR3 is built from 13 residues. Germline assignment: CDR1 MDHEN and CDR2 SYDVKM. The CDR3: CASSPTGGQPQHF. The CDR3 DNA is TGTGCCAGCAGCCCAACAGGGGGTCAGCCCCAGCATTTT.

The rearrangement joins TRBV6-5 to TRBJ1-3, with D possibly being TRBD1 (6 bases). CDR3 size: 16 residues. Trimming shortened V by 2 bases and J by 0 bases, and 11 bases separated the two germline ends. Germline V gene data show CDR1 as MNHEY and CDR2 as SVGAGI. The CDR3 nucleotides read TGTGCCAGCAGTTACGGCCGGACAGTCTCTGGAAACACCATATATTTT. Translated: CASSYGRTVSGNTIYF.

This chain joins TRBV9 and TRBJ1-1; no clear D gene. CDR3 length equals 14 residues. Germline V gene data show CDR1 as SGDLS and CDR2 as YYNGEE. The V gene lost 3 bases and the J gene lost 1 base, with 10 bases spanning the gap. The CDR3 protein is CASSADFANTEAFF. The CDR3 DNA sequence: TGTGCCAGCAGCGCTGACTTCGCGAACACTGAAGCTTTCTTT.

CDR3 protein: CASSHETGAGETQYF. Here the CDR3 DNA reads TGTGCCAGCAGCCATGAGACAGGGGCGGGAGAGACCCAGTACTTC. The chain joins TRBV5-6 to TRBJ2-5; 8 nucleotides agree with TRBD1. Germline V gene data show CDR1 as SGHDT and CDR2 as YYEEEE. J was trimmed by 4 bases and V by 4 bases; bases with no gene match: 9. This CDR3 spans 15 amino acids.

The chain joins TRBV14 to TRBJ1-1, with D possibly being TRBD1 (5 bases). Trimming left V 5 bases short and J 5 bases short, with 18 bases between. Germline CDR1 is SGHDN and CDR2 is FVKESK. The length of the CDR3 is 15 residues. The CDR3 protein is CASSIETGVWTEAFF. The CDR3 DNA reads TGTGCCAGCAGCATCGAGACGGGGGTATGGACTGAAGCTTTCTTT.

V gene TRBV5-1 combines with J gene TRBJ1-1; the match to TRBD1 covers 7 bases. Germline loops: CDR1 SGHRS, CDR2 YFSETQ. The V gene end was trimmed by 5 bases and the J gene end by 6 bases; junction bases not matched to a gene: 13. CDR3 length equals 15 residues. CDR3 sequence: CASRQFEDRSSEAFF. The CDR3 nucleotides are TGCGCCAGCAGGCAGTTTGAGGACAGGTCTTCTGAAGCTTTCTTT.

The chain recombines TRBV7-9 with TRBJ1-6; 7 bases align to TRBD1. The CDR3 sequence is 15 residues long. J gave up 10 bases and V 5 bases, and 11 bases lay outside the gene matches. Germline lookup yields CDR1 SEHNR and CDR2 FQNEAQ (reference sequence). CDR3 loop: CASSPGGLGGSPLHF. CDR3 in DNA: TGTGCCAGCAGCCCAGGGGGGCTGGGTGGGTCACCCCTCCACTTT.

The gene calls are TRBV4-3 and TRBJ2-3; the D gene is possibly TRBD2 (7 bases). CDR1 and CDR2 from the germline V gene are LGHNA and YSLEER. V was cut by 0 bases and J by 8 bases, with 24 bases left in between. The CDR3 is 18 amino acids. The CDR3 DNA reads TGCGCCAGCAGCCAAGATCTTATAGGGGGGGGTGAATCCGGTACGCAGTATTTT. Translating it yields CASSQDLIGGGESGTQYF.

This clone occurred a few times. The rearrangement links TRBV5-1 to TRBJ1-2; a possible D gene is TRBD1 (6 bases). V lost 2 bases and J 2 bases, leaving 13 bases between the germline ends. The CDR3 consists of 15 residues. In germline, CDR1 is SGHRS, CDR2 YFSETQ. The CDR3 nucleotides are TGCGCCAGCAGCTTCCCTGGCACAGGGAACTATGGCTACACCTTC. Translating it yields CASSFPGTGNYGYTF.